The clone carrying this T cell receptor (beta chain) was counted a few times. The target antigen is unknown. The germline V gene encodes CDR1 SQVTM and CDR2 ANQGSEA. Between the trimmed V and J ends, which lost 6 bases and 3 bases, there was a span of 17 bases. CDR3 length equals 14 residues. The data were obtained in a study of T cell repertoires in cytomegalovirus infection. Study-level background: Indicated by public TCR beta signatures were CMV infection and matching HLA type.

MiXCR, applied by TCRdb to the reads, yields one record per CDR3 protein. The repertoire consists of about 680,000 distinct CDR3 sequences, with approximately 24% occurring once and the leading ten covering 6.5% to 10%. Study-level points and caveats: Clonotype analysis showed dominance of the ex vivo response by HLA-C-restricted CMV-specific TCR beta clonotypes.

The sample consisted of CD8+ T cells from PBMCs. The rearrangement joins TRBV29-1 to TRBJ1-2; a weak D match, TRBD1 (6 bases). The origin of this receptor is a human donor in good health (CMV status not recorded). Some clones in this sample may be carry-over from other donors' samples. The CDR3 DNA sequence: TGCAGCGTCCCGACCGACAGGCCATACTATGGCTACACCTTC. Translating it yields CSVPTDRPYYGYTF.